This TCR beta chain was captured by sequencing in a study of T cell repertoires in cytomegalovirus infection (dated by TCRdb to between 2019 and 2020). Background on the whole study: Peptide stimulations targeted recently identified HLA-C-restricted CMV epitopes, whose presentation resists viral immunomodulation, together with well-studied HLA-B-restricted epitopes. The HLA type of each donor mattered for the analysis, because public TCR beta signatures pointed to carriage of CMV infection along with the matching HLA type.

This clonotype appeared a few times. The antigen this receptor binds is unknown. Per-base qualities were not stored, and no clone one base away is much larger. Sample treatment or condition, as interpreted from the label and publication: in vitro stimulation with specific CMV peptide epitopes to enrich CMV-specific T cells. Overall results and qualifications from the work: The ex vivo response was dominated by HLA-C-restricted CMV-specific TCR beta clonotypes, which also provided the single most frequent clonotype in two of eight donors. Carriers of CMV infection plus the relevant HLA type were discriminated by the cumulative frequency of public TCR beta family members in the study cohort and in an independent roughly 370-donor cohort.

The data were produced on an Illumina HiSeq 1500. TCRdb applied fastp at Q25 and MiXCR to the public reads, then kept only in-frame beta chains. Every CDR3 protein is listed once, alongside the most common genes and DNA of its rows. In this sample the table shows about 470,000 distinct CDR3 sequences, about 42% of which occur a single time. The ten top clones hold 40% to 50% of the sample. Sequenced material: cultured PBMCs, taken from culture after CMV antigen stimulation. The sequence derives from a human donor in good health (CMV status not recorded). Some clones in this sample may be carry-over from other donors' samples.

In nucleotide form, the sequence is TGTGCCAGCAGTGAATTCGGGAAGAGCTCCTACGAGCAGTACTTC. The translation is CASSEFGKSSYEQYF. The sequence joins TRBV6-1 to TRBJ2-7; TRBD2 is a possible D gene, resting on 5 matching bases. The germline V gene supplies CDR1 MNHNS and CDR2 SASEGT. The CDR3 contains 15 residues, cysteine and phenylalanine counted. Here the CDR3 DNA is all that survives: 45 bases in frame from base 1. Deletion took 2 bases off V and 0 bases off J, with a span of 11 bases between the germline ends.